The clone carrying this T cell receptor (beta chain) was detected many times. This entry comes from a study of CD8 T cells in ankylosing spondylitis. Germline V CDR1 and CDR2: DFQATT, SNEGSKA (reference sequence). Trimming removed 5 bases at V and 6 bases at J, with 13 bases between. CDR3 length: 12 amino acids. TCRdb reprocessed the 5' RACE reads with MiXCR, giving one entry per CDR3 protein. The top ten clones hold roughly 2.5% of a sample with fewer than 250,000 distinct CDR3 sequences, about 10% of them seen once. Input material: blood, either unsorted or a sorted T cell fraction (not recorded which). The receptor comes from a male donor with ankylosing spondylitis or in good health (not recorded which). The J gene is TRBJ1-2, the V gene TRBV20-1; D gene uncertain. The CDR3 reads CSALRSSNGYTF. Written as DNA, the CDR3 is TGCAGTGCTCTCCGCAGTTCCAATGGCTACACCTTC.